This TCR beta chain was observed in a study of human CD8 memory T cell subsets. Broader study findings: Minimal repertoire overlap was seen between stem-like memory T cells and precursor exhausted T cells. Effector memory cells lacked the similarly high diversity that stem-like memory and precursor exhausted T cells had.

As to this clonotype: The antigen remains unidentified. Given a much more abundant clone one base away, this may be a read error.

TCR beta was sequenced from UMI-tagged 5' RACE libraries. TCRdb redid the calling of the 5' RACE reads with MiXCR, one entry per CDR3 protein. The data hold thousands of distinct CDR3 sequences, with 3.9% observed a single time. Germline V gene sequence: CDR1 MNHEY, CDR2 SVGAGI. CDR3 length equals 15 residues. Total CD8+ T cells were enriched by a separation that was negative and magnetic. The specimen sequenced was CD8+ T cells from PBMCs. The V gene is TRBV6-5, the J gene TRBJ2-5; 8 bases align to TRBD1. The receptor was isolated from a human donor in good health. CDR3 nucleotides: TGTGCCAGCAGTCTCCAGGGGGCTGCTGGGGAGACCCTGTACTTC. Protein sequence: CASSLQGAAGETLYF.